This T cell receptor (beta chain) derives from a study of spatial heterogeneity in lung cancer. Across the study: Averaged across combinations, each unique TCR and UMI pairing appeared more than ten times in raw reads, which were uncorrected.

Time point defined: sample taken at primary tumor resection. Unsorted whole RNA from tumor, nontumor lung or frozen PBMC underwent sequencing. This clonotype was seen ten or more times. TCRdb reanalysed the 5' RACE reads using MiXCR and keeps one entry per CDR3 protein. The table records over 75,000 distinct CDR3 sequences, around 21% of them present only once. The source was PBMCs, collected at surgery. This TCR derives from a male donor with early-stage non-small cell lung cancer.

CDR3 loop: CASSLGTGNTEAFF. CDR3 DNA: TGTGCCAGCAGCTTAGGAACAGGGAACACTGAAGCTTTCTTT. J is TRBJ1-1 and V is TRBV7-9; a possible D gene is TRBD1 (5 bases). V was trimmed by 1 base and J by 1 base, leaving 7 bases between them. The germline V gene has CDR1 SEHNR and CDR2 FQNEAQ (reference sequence). The CDR3 is made up of 14 amino acids.